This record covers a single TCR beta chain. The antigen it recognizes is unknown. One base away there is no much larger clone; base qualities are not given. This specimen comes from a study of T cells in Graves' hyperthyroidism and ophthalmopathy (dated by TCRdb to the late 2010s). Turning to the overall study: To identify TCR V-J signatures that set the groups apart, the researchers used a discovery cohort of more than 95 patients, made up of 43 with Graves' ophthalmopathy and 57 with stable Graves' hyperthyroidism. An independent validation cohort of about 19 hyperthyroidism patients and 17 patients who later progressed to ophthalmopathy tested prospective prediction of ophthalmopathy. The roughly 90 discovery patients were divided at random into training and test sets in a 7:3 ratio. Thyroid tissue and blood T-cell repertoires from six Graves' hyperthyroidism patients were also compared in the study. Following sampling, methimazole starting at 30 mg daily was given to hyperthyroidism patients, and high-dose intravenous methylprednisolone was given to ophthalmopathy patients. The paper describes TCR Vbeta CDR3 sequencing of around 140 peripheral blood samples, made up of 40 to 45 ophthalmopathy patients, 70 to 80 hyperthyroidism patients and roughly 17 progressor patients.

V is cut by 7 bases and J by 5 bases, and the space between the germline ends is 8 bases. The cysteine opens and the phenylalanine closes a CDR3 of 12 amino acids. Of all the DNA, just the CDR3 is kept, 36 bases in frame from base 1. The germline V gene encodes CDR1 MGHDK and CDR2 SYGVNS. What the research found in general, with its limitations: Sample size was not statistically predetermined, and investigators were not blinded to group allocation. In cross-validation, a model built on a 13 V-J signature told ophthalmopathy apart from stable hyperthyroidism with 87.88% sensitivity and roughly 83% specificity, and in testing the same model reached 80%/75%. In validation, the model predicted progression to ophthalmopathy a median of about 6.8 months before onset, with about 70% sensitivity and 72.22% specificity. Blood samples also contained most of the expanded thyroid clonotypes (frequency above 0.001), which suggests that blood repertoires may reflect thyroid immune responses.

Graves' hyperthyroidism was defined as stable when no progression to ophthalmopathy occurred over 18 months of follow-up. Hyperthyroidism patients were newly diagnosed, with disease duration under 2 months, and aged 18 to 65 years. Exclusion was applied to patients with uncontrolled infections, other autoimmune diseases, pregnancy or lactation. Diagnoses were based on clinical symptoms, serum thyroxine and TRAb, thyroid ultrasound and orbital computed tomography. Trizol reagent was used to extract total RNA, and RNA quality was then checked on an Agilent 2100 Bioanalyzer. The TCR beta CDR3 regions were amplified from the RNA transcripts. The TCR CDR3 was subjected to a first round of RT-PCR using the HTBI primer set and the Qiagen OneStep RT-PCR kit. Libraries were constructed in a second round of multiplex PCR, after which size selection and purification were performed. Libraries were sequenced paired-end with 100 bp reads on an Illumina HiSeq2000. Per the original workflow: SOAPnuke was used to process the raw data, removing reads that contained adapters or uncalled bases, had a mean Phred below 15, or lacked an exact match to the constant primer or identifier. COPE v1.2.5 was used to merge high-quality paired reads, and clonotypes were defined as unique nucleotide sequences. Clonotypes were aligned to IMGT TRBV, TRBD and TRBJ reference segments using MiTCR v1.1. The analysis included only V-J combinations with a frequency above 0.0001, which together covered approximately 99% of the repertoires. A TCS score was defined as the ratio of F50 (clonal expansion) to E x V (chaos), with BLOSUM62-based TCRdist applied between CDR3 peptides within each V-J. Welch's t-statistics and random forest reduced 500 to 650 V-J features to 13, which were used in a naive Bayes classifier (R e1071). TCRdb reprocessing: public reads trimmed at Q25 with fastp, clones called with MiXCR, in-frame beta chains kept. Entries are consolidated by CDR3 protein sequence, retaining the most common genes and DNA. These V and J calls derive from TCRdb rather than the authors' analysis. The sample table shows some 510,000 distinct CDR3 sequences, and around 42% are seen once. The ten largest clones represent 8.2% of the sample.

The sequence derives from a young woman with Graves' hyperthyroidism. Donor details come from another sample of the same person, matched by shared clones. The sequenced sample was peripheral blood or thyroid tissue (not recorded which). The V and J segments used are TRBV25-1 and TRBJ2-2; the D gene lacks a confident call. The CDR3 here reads CASTRRTGELFF. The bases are TGTGCCAGCACTAGAAGAACCGGGGAGCTGTTTTTT. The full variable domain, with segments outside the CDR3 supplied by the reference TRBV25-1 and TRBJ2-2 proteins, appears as EADIYQTPRYLVIGTGKKITLECSQTMGHDKMYWYQQDPGMELHLIHYSYGVNSTEKGDLSSESTVSRIRTEHFPLTLESARPSHTSQYLCASTRRTGELFFGEGSRLTVL.